Described below is a single T cell receptor (beta chain) sequence and its context. What it recognizes is unknown. This CDR3 region has 12 residues. Germline CDR1 is SGHRS and CDR2 is YFSETQ. V lost 5 bases and J 7 bases, leaving 7 bases between the germline ends. This record belongs to a study of blood T cells in healthy people across ages. Broader study findings: Changes in expanded clonotypes were possibly confounded, as the CMV status of donors was unknown.

The authors ran a second PCR of roughly 7 to 11 cycles using a sample-barcoded 5' primer and a J-beta primer mix. All cDNA molecules were each tagged by a template-switch adaptor with 12 random nucleotides. All samples yielded 3 million or more CDR3-containing paired-end reads. Using its own MiXCR run on the 5' RACE reads, TCRdb lists one record per CDR3 protein. The table shows roughly 900,000 distinct CDR3 sequences, with 25% to 30% occurring only once. Donors each provided about 10 milliliters of peripheral blood. Sequencing input: blood. The clonotype comes from a woman at least 80 years old in good health. The genes are TRBV5-1 and TRBJ1-6; no reliable D call. CDR3 coding DNA: TGCGCCAGCAGACACGCGAATTCACCCCTCCACTTT. Protein product: CASRHANSPLHF.